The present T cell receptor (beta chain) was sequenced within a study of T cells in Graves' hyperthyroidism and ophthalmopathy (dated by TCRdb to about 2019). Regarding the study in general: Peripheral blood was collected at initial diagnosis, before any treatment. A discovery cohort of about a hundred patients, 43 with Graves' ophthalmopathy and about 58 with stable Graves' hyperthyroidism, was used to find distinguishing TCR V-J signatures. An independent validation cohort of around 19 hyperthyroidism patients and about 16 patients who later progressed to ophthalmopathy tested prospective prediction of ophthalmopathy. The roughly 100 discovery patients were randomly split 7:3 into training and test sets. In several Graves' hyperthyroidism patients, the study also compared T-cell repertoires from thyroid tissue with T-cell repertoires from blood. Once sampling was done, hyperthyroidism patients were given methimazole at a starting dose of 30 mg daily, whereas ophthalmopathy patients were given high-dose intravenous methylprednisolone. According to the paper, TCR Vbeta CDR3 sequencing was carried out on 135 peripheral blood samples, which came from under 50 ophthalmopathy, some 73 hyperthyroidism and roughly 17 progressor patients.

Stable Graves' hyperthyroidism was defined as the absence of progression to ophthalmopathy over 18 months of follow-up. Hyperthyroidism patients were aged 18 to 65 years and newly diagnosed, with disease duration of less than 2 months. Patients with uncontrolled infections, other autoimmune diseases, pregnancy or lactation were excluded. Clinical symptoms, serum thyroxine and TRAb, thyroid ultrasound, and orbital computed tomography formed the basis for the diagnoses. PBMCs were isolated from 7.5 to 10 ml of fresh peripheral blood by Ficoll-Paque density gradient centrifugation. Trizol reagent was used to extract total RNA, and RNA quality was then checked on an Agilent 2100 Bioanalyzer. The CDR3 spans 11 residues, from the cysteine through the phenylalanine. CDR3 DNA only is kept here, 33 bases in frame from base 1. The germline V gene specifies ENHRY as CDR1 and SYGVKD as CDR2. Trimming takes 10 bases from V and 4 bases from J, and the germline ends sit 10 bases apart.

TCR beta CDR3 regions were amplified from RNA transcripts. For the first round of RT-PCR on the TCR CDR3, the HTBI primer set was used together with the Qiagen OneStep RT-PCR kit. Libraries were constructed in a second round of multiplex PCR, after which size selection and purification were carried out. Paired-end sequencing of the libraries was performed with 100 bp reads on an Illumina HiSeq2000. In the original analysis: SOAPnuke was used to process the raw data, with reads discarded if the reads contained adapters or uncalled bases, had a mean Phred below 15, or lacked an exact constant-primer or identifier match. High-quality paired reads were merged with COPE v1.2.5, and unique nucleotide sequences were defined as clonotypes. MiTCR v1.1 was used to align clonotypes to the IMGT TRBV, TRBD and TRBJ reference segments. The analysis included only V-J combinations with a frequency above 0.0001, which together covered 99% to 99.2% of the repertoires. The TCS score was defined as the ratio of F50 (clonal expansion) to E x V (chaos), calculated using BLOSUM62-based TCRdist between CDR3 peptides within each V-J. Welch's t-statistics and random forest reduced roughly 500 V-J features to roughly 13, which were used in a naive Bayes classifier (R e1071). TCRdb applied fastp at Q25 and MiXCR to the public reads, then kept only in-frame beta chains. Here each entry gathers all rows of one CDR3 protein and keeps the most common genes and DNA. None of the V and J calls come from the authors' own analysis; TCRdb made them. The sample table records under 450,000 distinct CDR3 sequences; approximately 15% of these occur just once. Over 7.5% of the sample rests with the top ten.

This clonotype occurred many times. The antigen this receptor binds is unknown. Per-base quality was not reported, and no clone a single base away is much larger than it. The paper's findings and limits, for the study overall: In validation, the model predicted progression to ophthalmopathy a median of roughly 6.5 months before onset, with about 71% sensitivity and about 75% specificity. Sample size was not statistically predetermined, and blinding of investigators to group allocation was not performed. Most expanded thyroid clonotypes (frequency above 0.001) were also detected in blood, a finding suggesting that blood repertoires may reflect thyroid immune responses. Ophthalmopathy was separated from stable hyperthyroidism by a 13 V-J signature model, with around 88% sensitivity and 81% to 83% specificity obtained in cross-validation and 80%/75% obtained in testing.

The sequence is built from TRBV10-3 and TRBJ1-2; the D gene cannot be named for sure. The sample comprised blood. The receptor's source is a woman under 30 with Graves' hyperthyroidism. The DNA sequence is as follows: TGTGCCACTACGGACGCCTATGGCTACACCTTC. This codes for CATTDAYGYTF.